One and the same sample provided the 14 T cell receptor beta chains below, sequenced in a study of blood T cell repertoires in COVID-19. Only in-frame clones appear in the TCRdb table, and some are missing; sequencing was by immunoSEQ multiplex PCR. The sample holds hundreds of thousands of clones, 87% seen once. Sequenced: PBMCs or T cells enriched from blood (not recorded which). The origin of the receptors is a woman in her late teens or twenties with acute COVID-19.

The chain couples TRBV11-2 to TRBJ1-1, with D perhaps TRBD1 (5 bases). Trimming pared 8 bases from V and 0 bases from J, leaving 16 bases between. CDR3 size: 15 residues. Germline V gene lookup returns CDR1 SGHAT and CDR2 FQNNGV. The CDR3, as DNA: TGTGCCAGCCTCGGGGGACGACGCATGAACACTGAAGCTTTCTTT. This codes for CASLGGRRMNTEAFF. The full variable domain, its missing parts supplied by reference TRBV11-2 and TRBJ1-1, is EAGVAQSPRYKIIEKRQSVAFWCNPISGHATLYWYQQILGQGPKLLIQFQNNGVVDDSQLPKDRFSAERLKGVDSTLKIQPAKLEDSAVYLCASLGGRRMNTEAFFGQGTRLTVV.

This clone showed up just once. J is TRBJ2-1 and V is TRBV11-2, with TRBD1 matching over 7 bases. CDR3 length: 14 amino acids. Germline CDR1 and CDR2: SGHAT and FQNNGV. The V and J ends lost 6 bases and 2 bases, in that order; junction bases with no gene match: 4. The CDR3 is CASRGQATYNEQFF. In nucleotides, the CDR3 is TGTGCCAGCAGAGGACAGGCGACCTACAATGAGCAGTTCTTC.

This rearrangement joins TRBV2 to TRBJ1-5, with TRBD1 matching over 7 bases. J was trimmed by 6 bases and V by 6 bases; bases with no gene match: 8. Germline CDR1 is SNHLY and CDR2 is FYNNEI. The CDR3 is made up of 14 amino acids. The CDR3 sequence is CASRTGTALQPQHF. In DNA, the CDR3 is TGTGCCAGCAGAACCGGGACAGCTCTTCAGCCCCAGCATTTT.

This chain connects TRBV5-1 to TRBJ1-1, with D possibly being TRBD1 (6 bases). Trimming left V 2 bases short and J 0 bases short, with 8 bases between. This CDR3 has 14 residues. CDR1 is SGHRS and CDR2 is YFSETQ in the germline V gene. CDR3 region: CASSFGTLNTEAFF. DNA for the CDR3: TGCGCCAGCAGCTTCGGGACACTGAACACTGAAGCTTTCTTT.

The rearrangement uses TRBV13 and TRBJ2-7; no reliable D call. V was pared by 2 bases and J by 7 bases, with 15 bases between. This CDR3 region has 14 residues. CDR1 is PRHDT, CDR2 FYEKMQ, per germline (reference sequence). The CDR3 is CASSLRNYPSEQYF. DNA for the CDR3: TGTGCCAGCAGCTTACGCAACTACCCGTCAGAGCAGTACTTC.

The chain carries TRBV30 and TRBJ1-4, with D possibly TRBD1 on 6 matching bases. Germline assignment: CDR1 GTSNPN and CDR2 SVGIG (reference sequence). This CDR3 is built from 13 residues. V was clipped by 4 bases and J by 3 bases, with 9 bases between them. In DNA, the CDR3 is TGTGCCTGGAAGGGGGTACCTAATGAAAAACTGTTTTTT. Amino acids: CAWKGVPNEKLFF.

The chain joins TRBV6-2 or TRBV6-3 to TRBJ1-1, with D possibly matching TRBD1 (6 bases). CDR1 MNHEY and CDR2 SVGEGT come from the germline V gene. V shed 2 bases and J shed 4 bases, with 14 bases lying between them. The CDR3 contains 15 residues. CDR3 in DNA: TGTGCCAGCAGTTACGGGGGGGGGCAGGGCACTGAAGCTTTCTTT. As protein: CASSYGGGQGTEAFF.

This chain links TRBV27 with TRBJ2-2; 10 nucleotides align to TRBD2. CDR3 length: 16 amino acids. V shed 4 bases and J 2 bases; nucleotides not matched to a gene: 4. CDR1 is MNHEY, CDR2 SMNVEV, per germline (reference sequence). In DNA, the CDR3 is TGTGCCAGCAGTTCGCTAGCGGGAGTTAACACCGGGGAGCTGTTTTTT. It translates to CASSSLAGVNTGELFF.

On this clone itself: The sample has other DNA sequences that encode this CDR3 too. This chain uses TRBV5-1 with TRBJ1-2; D is perhaps TRBD1 (5 bases). Trimming took off 1 base at V and 8 bases at J, with 9 bases between the two ends. The CDR3 sequence is 12 residues long. The germline gives CDR1 SGHRS, CDR2 YFSETQ. CDR3: CASSLRGDGYTF. CDR3 nucleotides: TGCGCCAGCAGCTTGCGGGGGGACGGCTACACCTTC.

The CDR3 spells CASSINGRGNEQFF. The CDR3 DNA sequence: TGTGCCAGTAGTATTAACGGGAGAGGGAATGAGCAGTTCTTC. The rearrangement uses TRBV19 and TRBJ2-1, with D possibly being TRBD2 (6 bases). The CDR3 is made up of 14 amino acids. Germline CDR1 reads LNHDA; CDR2 reads SQIVND (reference sequence). V gave up 3 bases and J gave up 7 bases, with 13 bases separating them.

V is TRBV28 and J is TRBJ2-7; TRBD2 might be the D (6 bases). The CDR3 has 15 residues. V was pared by 5 bases and J by 2 bases, with 16 bases between. Germline assignment: CDR1 MDHEN and CDR2 SYDVKM. DNA of the CDR3: TGTGCCAGCAGTATCCGGGACTCGGAGGCCTACGAGCAGTACTTC. This sequence encodes CASSIRDSEAYEQYF.

This clone was recorded only once. CDR3 sequence reads: CASSQRSGLPGGLHF. As DNA, the CDR3 is TGCGCCAGCAGCCAACGGTCCGGGCTCCCAGGAGGCCTCCACTTT. The gene calls are TRBV4-3 and TRBJ1-6, with D hard to call. The CDR3 totals 15 residues. CDR1 and CDR2 (germline): LGHNA, YSLEER. Trimming took off 2 bases at V and 15 bases at J, with 20 bases between the two ends.

This chain connects TRBV7-9 to TRBJ1-4; 7 positions match TRBD1. The V segment lost 5 bases and the J segment 5 bases; nucleotides outside the gene matches: 11. The germline V gene encodes CDR1 SEHNR and CDR2 FQNEAQ (reference sequence). CDR3 length equals 16 residues. The CDR3 sequence is CASSLQGTQQNEKLFF. As DNA, the CDR3 is TGTGCCAGCAGCCTACAGGGGACCCAGCAAAATGAAAAACTGTTTTTT.

V gene TRBV19 combines with J gene TRBJ1-6, with a tentative D call TRBD1 (5 bases). The CDR3 sequence is 13 residues long. Between the trimmed V and J ends, which lost 9 bases and 9 bases, there was a span of 15 bases. Germline V CDR1 and CDR2: LNHDA, SQIVND (reference sequence). Here the CDR3 reads CASNTGQISPLHF. CDR3 DNA: TGTGCCAGCAACACAGGTCAGATTTCACCCCTCCACTTT.